The 21 T cell receptor beta chains reported below all come from one sample, sequenced in a study of blood T cell repertoires in COVID-19. Sequenced by immunoSEQ multiplex PCR; TCRdb stores in-frame clones only, minus some. This table holds hundreds of thousands of clones, 75% to 90% found once. Material for sequencing was PBMCs or T cells enriched from blood (not recorded which). These receptors were taken from a man aged 18 to 30 who had recovered from COVID-19.

V is TRBV6-5 and J is TRBJ2-2; D gene uncertain. From germline, CDR1 is MNHEY and CDR2 SVGAGI. Trimming shortened V by 4 bases and J by 1 base, and 10 bases separated the two germline ends. There are 15 residues in the CDR3. DNA for the CDR3: TGTGCCAGCAGTTTTTCCGGAGTGAACACCGGGGAGCTGTTTTTT. Translation gives CASSFSGVNTGELFF.

V is TRBV5-4 and J is TRBJ1-1; no firm D call. The CDR3 is made up of 14 amino acids. V lost 4 bases, J lost 1 base, and 11 bases lay in between. Germline values: CDR1 SGHNT, CDR2 YYREEE (reference sequence). CDR3 DNA sequence: TGTGCCAGCAGCCGCGCTTCTGGGAACACTGAAGCTTTCTTT. This translates into CASSRASGNTEAFF.

This clone was counted a few times. The V and J genes are TRBV11-2 and TRBJ2-7; D perhaps matches TRBD1 (6 bases). V shed 6 bases and J shed 2 bases, with 17 bases lying between them. Germline V lookup: CDR1 SGHAT, CDR2 FQNNGV. The CDR3 is 15 amino acids. Here the CDR3 DNA reads TGTGCCAGCAGAGAAACAGGGCTTAGGCCCTACGAGCAGTACTTC. Amino acids: CASRETGLRPYEQYF.

The sample holds one count of this clone. The CDR3 DNA follows: TGTGCCAGCAGCCAAGATCTGGTGGACGGGGGGACCCAGTACTTC. Amino acids: CASSQDLVDGGTQYF. The gene calls are TRBV3-1 (or the pseudogene TRBV3-2) and TRBJ2-5; possibly TRBD2 for D (6 bases). Trimming pared 0 bases from V and 7 bases from J, leaving 15 bases between. CDR3 length equals 15 residues. CDR1 LGHDT and CDR2 YNNKEL come from the germline V gene (reference sequence).

The V and J genes are TRBV4-3 and TRBJ1-2; 7 bases are shared with TRBD1. Trimming removed 2 bases from V and 5 bases from J; junction bases left unmatched: 2. Germline-derived CDR1 and CDR2 are LGHNA and YSLEER. This CDR3 comprises 13 residues. CDR3 bases: TGCGCCAGCAGCCAACCAGGGGGGTATGGCTACACCTTC. Translation: CASSQPGGYGYTF.

The chain couples TRBV6-5 to TRBJ1-4; 9 bases line up with TRBD1. This CDR3 spans 12 amino acids. CDR1 is MNHEY and CDR2 is SVGAGI in the germline V gene. Trimming at V came to 6 bases and at J to 14 bases, leaving 7 bases not matched to a gene. CDR3 nucleotide sequence: TGTGCCAGCAGCTCACCACAGGGGGCCCTGTTTTTT. Translation: CASSSPQGALFF.

The genes are TRBV9 and TRBJ2-4, with TRBD1 identical over 9 bases. J gave up 7 bases and V 0 bases, and 5 bases lay outside the gene matches. Germline CDR1 reads SGDLS; CDR2 reads YYNGEE. This CDR3 region has 15 residues. The CDR3 nucleotides read TGTGCCAGCAGCGTAGGTTTGACAGGGGGGAACATTCAGTACTTC. Protein sequence: CASSVGLTGGNIQYF.

This chain joins TRBV29-1 and TRBJ2-3, with 9 bases lining up with TRBD1. CDR3 length: 15 amino acids. Germline V gene lookup returns CDR1 SQVTM and CDR2 ANQGSEA. Trimming cost V 4 bases and J 9 bases; bases outside gene matches: 14. The CDR3: CSVVPGQGTIETQYF. Written as DNA, the CDR3 is TGCAGCGTTGTTCCGGGACAGGGAACGATTGAGACGCAGTATTTT.

The chain joins TRBV18 to TRBJ1-2, with D unclear. Trimming pared 4 bases from V and 4 bases from J, leaving 10 bases between. The length of the CDR3 is 13 residues. Germline V gene data show CDR1 as KGHSH and CDR2 as LQKENI. In DNA form, the CDR3 reads TGTGCCAGCTCACAAGACACGGCCTATGGCTACACCTTC. As protein: CASSQDTAYGYTF.

This clone was recorded once. This chain uses TRBV9 with TRBJ2-5, with TRBD1 matching over 7 bases. Germline trimming cut 7 bases from V and 6 bases from J; bases unmatched to any gene: 3. The germline V gene encodes CDR1 SGDLS and CDR2 YYNGEE. The CDR3 consists of 11 residues. The CDR3 DNA is TGTGCCAGCGGACAGGAACAGACCCAGTACTTC. Translated, it gives CASGQEQTQYF.

The chain carries TRBV27 and TRBJ1-2; 8 nucleotides match TRBD1. Germline CDR1 MNHEY, CDR2 SMNVEV (reference sequence). V was clipped by 4 bases and J by 3 bases; unmatched bases: 4. This CDR3 contains 14 residues. For the CDR3, the DNA is TGTGCCAGCAGTTACGGACAGGGCGACTATGGCTACACCTTC. Protein sequence: CASSYGQGDYGYTF.

For the CDR3, the DNA is TGTGCCAGCAGCCAAGGGGAGGGTACTCGAAACACCATATATTTT. It specifies CASSQGEGTRNTIYF. V gene TRBV4-2 combines with J gene TRBJ1-3; D unclear. Trimming took off 1 base at V and 5 bases at J, with 12 bases between the two ends. CDR3 length: 15 residues. Germline CDR1 is LGHNA and CDR2 is YNFKEQ.

The chain couples TRBV11-2 to TRBJ2-5; the D gene is possibly TRBD1 (5 bases). The CDR3 totals 15 residues. Germline V gene data show CDR1 as SGHAT and CDR2 as FQNNGV. V lost 1 base and J lost 5, with 14 bases in between. DNA for the CDR3: TGTGCCAGCAGCTTAGGCCAGGGTCCTTGGGAGACCCAGTACTTC. This gives the protein CASSLGQGPWETQYF.

V gene TRBV7-3 combines with J gene TRBJ2-1; 12 nucleotides align to TRBD2. Germline CDR1 and CDR2: SGHTA and FQGTGA. Trimming cost V 4 bases and J 13 bases; bases outside gene matches: 5. The CDR3 loop spans 13 amino acids. In DNA form, the CDR3 reads TGTGCCAGCAGCTATTCTAGCGGGGGGGAACAGTTCTTC. Encoded protein: CASSYSSGGEQFF.

The CDR3 reads CAISTPAIGAGDQLEETQYF. The CDR3 DNA is TGTGCCATCAGTACCCCCGCCATTGGAGCGGGGGATCAACTCGAAGAGACCCAGTACTTC. The rearrangement uses TRBV10-3 and TRBJ2-5; 8 nucleotides align to TRBD2. The CDR3 totals 20 residues. With V trimmed by 5 bases and J by 3 bases, 23 bases remained unmatched. Germline V gene sequence: CDR1 ENHRY, CDR2 SYGVKD.

This clone showed up just once. V and J are TRBV6-2 or TRBV6-3 and TRBJ2-3; D is uncertain. V lost 2 bases and J lost 2, with 5 bases in between. This CDR3 is 13 amino acids long. Germline CDR1 is MNHEY and CDR2 is SVGEGT. CDR3 DNA sequence: TGTGCCAGCAGTTACGGCTTCACAGATACGCAGTATTTT. The encoded protein is CASSYGFTDTQYF.

V and J are TRBV9 and TRBJ2-2; TRBD1 is a possible D gene (5 bases). The CDR3 has 12 amino acids. V lost 5 bases and J 5 bases, leaving 7 bases between the germline ends. Germline V gene data show CDR1 as SGDLS and CDR2 as YYNGEE. The chain's CDR3 is CASRSGTGELFF. CDR3 coding DNA: TGTGCCAGCAGGTCAGGGACCGGGGAGCTGTTTTTT.

The chain carries TRBV7-7 and TRBJ2-5, with D perhaps TRBD1 (5 bases). CDR3 length: 15 residues. Germline-derived CDR1 and CDR2 are SSHAT and FNYEAQ (reference sequence). V was clipped by 0 bases and J by 3 bases, with 11 bases between them. Written as DNA, the CDR3 is TGTGCCAGCAGCTTAGCGCCGGGCAGGGAAGAGACCCAGTACTTC. Residues: CASSLAPGREETQYF. Full variable domain (remainder filled in from reference TRBV7-7 and TRBJ2-5): GAGVSQSPRYKVTKRGQDVTLRCDPISSHATLYWYQQALGQGPEFLTYFNYEAQPDKSGLPSDRFSAERPEGSISTLTIQRTEQRDSAMYRCASSLAPGREETQYFGPGTRLLVL.

V gene TRBV12-3 or TRBV12-4 combines with J gene TRBJ2-1; 9 bases agree with TRBD2. V lost 4 bases and J lost 6; bases outside the gene matches: 1. This CDR3 spans 13 amino acids. The CDR3 nucleotides read TGTGCCAGCAGTTCGCGGGGGGGCAATGAGCAGTTCTTC. Residues: CASSSRGGNEQFF.

This chain uses TRBV24-1 with TRBJ1-5; perhaps TRBD1 as D (6 bases). The CDR3 consists of 16 residues. Germline loops: CDR1 KGHDR, CDR2 SFDVKD. V was cut by 5 bases and J by 3 bases, with 16 bases left in between. The CDR3 sequence: CATSGETGLFNQPQHF. Written as DNA, the CDR3 is TGTGCCACCAGTGGGGAGACAGGCTTATTCAATCAGCCCCAGCATTTT.

This rearrangement joins TRBV5-1 to TRBJ2-7; 10 positions match TRBD2. The CDR3 is 13 amino acids. CDR1 SGHRS and CDR2 YFSETQ come from the germline V gene. Trimming took 6 bases from V and 2 from J; bases not matched to a gene: 2. CDR3 region: CASTLAGAYEQYF. The CDR3 bases are TGCGCCAGCACCCTAGCGGGGGCCTACGAGCAGTACTTC.